This T cell receptor (beta chain) emerged from a study of OX40 agonist ivuxolimab in advanced cancers. J gave up 4 bases and V 4 bases, and 15 bases lay outside the gene matches. This CDR3 comprises 17 residues. In germline, CDR1 is MGHRA, CDR2 YSYEKL. The data were produced by immunoSEQ multiplex PCR, yet TCRdb's version contains in-frame clones alone and is incomplete. The sample comprises about 100,000 clones, 80% to 95% of which are singletons, and around 1.5% rests with the top ten. This receptor was identified in an adult with an advanced solid tumor such as melanoma, head and neck, liver or kidney cancer. Sample: CD4+ or CD8+ T cells sorted from blood, taken in a trial of the OX40 agonist ivuxolimab. The J gene is TRBJ1-2, the V gene TRBV4-1; 7 bases fit TRBD1. The CDR3 here is CASSRGGETRGSYGYTF. The CDR3 bases are TGCGCCAGCAGCCGAGGCGGGGAAACCAGGGGGTCCTATGGCTACACCTTC.